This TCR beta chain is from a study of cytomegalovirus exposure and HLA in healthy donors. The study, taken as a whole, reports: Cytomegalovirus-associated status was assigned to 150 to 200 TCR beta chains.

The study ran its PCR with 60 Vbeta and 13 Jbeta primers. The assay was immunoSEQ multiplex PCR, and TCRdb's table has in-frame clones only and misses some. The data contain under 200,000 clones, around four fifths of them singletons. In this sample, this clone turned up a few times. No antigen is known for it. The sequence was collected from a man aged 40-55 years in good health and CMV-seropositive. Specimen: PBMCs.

The CDR3 DNA reads TGTGCCAGCAGCTTTTTCGGGTCCCGTGGCTCTGGGGCCAACGTCCTGACTTTC. It specifies CASSFFGSRGSGANVLTF. The chain is built from TRBV7-9 and TRBJ2-6; D remains ambiguous. V dropped 3 bases and J dropped 0 bases, with 15 bases sitting between them. Germline CDR1 reads SEHNR; CDR2 reads FQNEAQ (reference sequence). The CDR3 is 18 residues long.